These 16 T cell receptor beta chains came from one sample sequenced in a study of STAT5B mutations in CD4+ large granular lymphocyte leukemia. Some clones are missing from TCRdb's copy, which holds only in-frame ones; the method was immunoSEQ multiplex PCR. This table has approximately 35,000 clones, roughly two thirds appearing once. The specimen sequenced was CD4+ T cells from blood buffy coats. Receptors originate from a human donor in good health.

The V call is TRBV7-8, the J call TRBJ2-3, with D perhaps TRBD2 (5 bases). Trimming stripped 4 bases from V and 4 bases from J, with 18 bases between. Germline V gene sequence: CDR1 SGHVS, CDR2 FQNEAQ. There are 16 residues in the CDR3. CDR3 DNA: TGTGCCAGCAGCTCCCGTAGGGAGCCGGCGGCAGATACGCAGTATTTT. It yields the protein CASSSRREPAADTQYF.

The CDR3 loop reads CASSLAQGDSYEQYF. CDR3 nucleotides: TGTGCCAGCAGCTTAGCGCAGGGGGATTCCTACGAGCAGTACTTC. The chain joins TRBV7-9 to TRBJ2-7; 7 positions agree with TRBD1. This CDR3 comprises 15 residues. V lost 0 bases, J lost 1 base, and 3 bases stayed unmatched. Germline assignment: CDR1 SEHNR and CDR2 FQNEAQ (reference sequence).

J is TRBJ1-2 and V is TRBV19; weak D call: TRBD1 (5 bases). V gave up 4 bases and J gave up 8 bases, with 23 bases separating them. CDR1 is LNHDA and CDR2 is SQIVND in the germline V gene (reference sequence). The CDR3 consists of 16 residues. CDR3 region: CASSTTGDSRWGGYTF. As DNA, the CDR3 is TGTGCCAGTAGTACAACCGGGGACTCCCGATGGGGGGGCTACACCTTC.

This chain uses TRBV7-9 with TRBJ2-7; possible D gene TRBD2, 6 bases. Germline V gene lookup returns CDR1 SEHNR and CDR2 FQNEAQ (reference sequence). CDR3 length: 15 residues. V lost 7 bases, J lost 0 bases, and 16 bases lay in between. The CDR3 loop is CASKRGAGLSYEQYF. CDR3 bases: TGTGCCAGCAAGCGCGGGGCGGGTCTCTCCTACGAGCAGTACTTC.

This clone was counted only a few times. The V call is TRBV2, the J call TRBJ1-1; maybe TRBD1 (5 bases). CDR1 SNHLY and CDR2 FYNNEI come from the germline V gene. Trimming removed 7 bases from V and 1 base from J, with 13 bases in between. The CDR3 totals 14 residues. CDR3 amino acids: CASKTDSANTEAFF. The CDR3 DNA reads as TGTGCCAGCAAAACCGACAGCGCGAACACTGAAGCTTTCTTT. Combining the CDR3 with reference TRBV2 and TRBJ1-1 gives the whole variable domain EPEVTQTPSHQVTQMGQEVILRCVPISNHLYFYWYRQILGQKVEFLVSFYNNEISEKSEIFDDQFSVERPDGSNFTLKIRSTKLEDSAMYFCASKTDSANTEAFFGQGTRLTVV.

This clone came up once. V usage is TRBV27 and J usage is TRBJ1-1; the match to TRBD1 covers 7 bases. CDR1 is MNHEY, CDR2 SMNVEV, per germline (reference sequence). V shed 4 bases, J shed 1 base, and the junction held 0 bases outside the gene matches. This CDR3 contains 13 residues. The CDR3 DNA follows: TGTGCCAGCAGTTACAGGGGGAACACTGAAGCTTTCTTT. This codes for CASSYRGNTEAFF.

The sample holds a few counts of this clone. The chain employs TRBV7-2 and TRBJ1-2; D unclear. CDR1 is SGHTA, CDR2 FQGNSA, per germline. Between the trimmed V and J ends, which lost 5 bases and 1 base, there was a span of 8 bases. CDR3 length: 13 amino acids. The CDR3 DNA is TGTGCCAGCAGCCAATCGGTTAACTATGGCTACACCTTC. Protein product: CASSQSVNYGYTF.

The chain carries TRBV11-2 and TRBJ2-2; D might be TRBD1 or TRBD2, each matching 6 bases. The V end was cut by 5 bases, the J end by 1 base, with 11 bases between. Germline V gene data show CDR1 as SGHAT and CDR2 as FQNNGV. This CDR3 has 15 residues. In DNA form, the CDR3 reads TGTGCCAGCAGCGCCGGGGGCCAGAACACCGGGGAGCTGTTTTTT. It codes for CASSAGGQNTGELFF.

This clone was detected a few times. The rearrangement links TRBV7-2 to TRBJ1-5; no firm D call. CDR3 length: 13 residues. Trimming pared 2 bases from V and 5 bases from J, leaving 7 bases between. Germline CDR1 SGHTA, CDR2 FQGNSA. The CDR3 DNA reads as TGTGCCAGCAGCTTACAATGGGATCAGCCCCAGCATTTT. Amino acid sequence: CASSLQWDQPQHF. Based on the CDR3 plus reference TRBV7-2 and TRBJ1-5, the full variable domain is GAGVSQSPSNKVTEKGKDVELRCDPISGHTALYWYRQSLGQGLEFLIYFQGNSAPDKSGLPSDRFSAERTGGSVSTLTIQRTQQEDSAVYLCASSLQWDQPQHFGDGTRLSIL.

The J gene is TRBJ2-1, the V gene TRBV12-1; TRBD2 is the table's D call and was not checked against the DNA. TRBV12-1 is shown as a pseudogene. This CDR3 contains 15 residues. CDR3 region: CASSPGTSGDREQFF. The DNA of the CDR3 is TGTGCCAGCAGCCCCGGGACTAGCGGGGATAGGGAGCAGTTCTTC.

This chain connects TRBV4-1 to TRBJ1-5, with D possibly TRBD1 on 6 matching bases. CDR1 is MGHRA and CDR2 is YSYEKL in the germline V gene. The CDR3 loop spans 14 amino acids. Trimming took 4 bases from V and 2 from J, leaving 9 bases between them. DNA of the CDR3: TGCGCCAGCAGCCCCCCAGGGGGCAATCAGCCCCAGCATTTT. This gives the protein CASSPPGGNQPQHF.

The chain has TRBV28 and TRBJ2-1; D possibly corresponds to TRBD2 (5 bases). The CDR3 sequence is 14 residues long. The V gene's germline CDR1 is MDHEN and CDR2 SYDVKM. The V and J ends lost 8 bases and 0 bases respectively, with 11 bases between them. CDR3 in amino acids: CASYPEGSYNEQFF. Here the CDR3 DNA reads TGTGCCAGCTACCCTGAGGGCTCCTACAATGAGCAGTTCTTC.

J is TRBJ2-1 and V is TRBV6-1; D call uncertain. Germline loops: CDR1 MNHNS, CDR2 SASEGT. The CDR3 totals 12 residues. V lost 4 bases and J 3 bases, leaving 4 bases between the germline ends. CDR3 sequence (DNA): TGTGCCAGCAGTGCCCTCTACAATGAGCAGTTCTTC. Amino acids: CASSALYNEQFF.

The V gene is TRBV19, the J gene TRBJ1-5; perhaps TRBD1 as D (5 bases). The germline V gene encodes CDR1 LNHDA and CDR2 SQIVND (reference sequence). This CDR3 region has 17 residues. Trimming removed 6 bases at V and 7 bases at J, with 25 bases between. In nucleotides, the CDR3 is TGTGCCAGTAGACCCGCTTTCCGGGACGGCACGCGGCAGCCCCAGCATTTT. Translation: CASRPAFRDGTRQPQHF.

The CDR3 is CASSEEIGGIGNQPQHF. CDR3 DNA sequence: TGTGCCAGCAGTGAAGAAATAGGGGGTATTGGCAATCAGCCCCAGCATTTT. The J gene is TRBJ1-5, the V gene TRBV2; TRBD1 might be the D (6 bases). Germline V lookup: CDR1 SNHLY, CDR2 FYNNEI. The CDR3 covers 17 residues. V lost 1 base and J lost 2, with 15 bases in between.

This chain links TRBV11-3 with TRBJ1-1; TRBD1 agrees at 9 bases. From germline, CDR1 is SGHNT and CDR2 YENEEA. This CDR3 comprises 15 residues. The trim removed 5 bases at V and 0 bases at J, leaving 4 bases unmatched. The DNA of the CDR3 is TGTGCCAGCAGCATCCGACAGGGGGTGAACACTGAAGCTTTCTTT. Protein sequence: CASSIRQGVNTEAFF.